This TCR beta chain is from a study of identifying expanded T cells in peripheral blood. For this clone: The antigen remains undetermined.

In germline, CDR1 is SGHTA, CDR2 FQGNSA. The CDR3 is 13 amino acids. V lost 1 base and J 6 bases, leaving 7 bases between the germline ends. Clones were read by immunoSEQ multiplex PCR, and TCRdb kept only the in-frame ones, dropping some. The table shows roughly 61,000 clones, with about nine tenths occurring only once. Study-wide results and limits: Differentially abundant clones: roughly 1.2 between replicates, about 16 at roughly 15 days, 19 at four.

No infections or other immune events were documented during collection. Specimen: blood. This sequence was found in a person aged 18 to 75 in good health. The chain couples TRBV7-2 to TRBJ1-5; D possibly corresponds to TRBD1 (5 bases). Here the CDR3 reads CASSLGGSQPQHF. CDR3 DNA sequence: TGTGCCAGCAGCTTAGGGGGGAGTCAGCCCCAGCATTTT.